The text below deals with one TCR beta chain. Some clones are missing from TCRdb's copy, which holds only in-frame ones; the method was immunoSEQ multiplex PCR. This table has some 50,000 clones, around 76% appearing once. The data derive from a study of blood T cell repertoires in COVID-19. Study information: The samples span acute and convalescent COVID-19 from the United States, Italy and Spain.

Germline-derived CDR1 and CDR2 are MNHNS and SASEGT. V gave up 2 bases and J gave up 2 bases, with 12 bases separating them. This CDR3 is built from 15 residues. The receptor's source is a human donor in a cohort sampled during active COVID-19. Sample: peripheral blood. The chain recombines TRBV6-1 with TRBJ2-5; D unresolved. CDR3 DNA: TGTGCCAGCAGTGAACGTCTAACAGTACAAGAGACCCAGTACTTC. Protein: CASSERLTVQETQYF.